Listed below are T cell receptor beta chains from one sample, sequenced in a study of shared clonotypes between healthy human individuals. Profiling relied on immunoSEQ multiplex PCR, and the TCRdb table lists in-frame clones only, not all of them. The sample yields about 490,000 clones, over 75% seen once. The specimen sequenced was PBMCs. The receptors derive from a woman between 40 and 55 years old in good health. Some clones in this sample may be carry-over from other donors' samples. Each CDR3 is given with its conserved first and last residue. The order of the fields is J gene, V gene, D gene, clone size, CDR3 DNA, CDR3 protein. The D gene is left open where the match is weak. Clone size, where shown, is once, few, many, or a class for clones that have expanded.

J: TRBJ2-7; V: TRBV28; D: -; size: -; DNA: TGTGCCAGCATGCGGGGACCCACCTACGAGCAGTACTTC; CDR3: CASMRGPTYEQYF
J: TRBJ2-3; V: TRBV19; D: TRBD1; size: -; DNA: TGTGCCAGCCAGGGACAGGGCCCCACAGATACGCAGTATTTT; CDR3: CASQGQGPTDTQYF
J: TRBJ1-5; V: TRBV28; D: -; size: -; DNA: TGTGCCAGCAGCCCCCTGGCGATTTCAAGCAATCAGCCCCAGCATTTT; CDR3: CASSPLAISSNQPQHF
J: TRBJ2-7; V: TRBV11-2; D: -; size: -; DNA: TGTGCCAGCAGCAGAGGCGGAGGAAGGACCTACGAGCAGTACTTC; CDR3: CASSRGGGRTYEQYF
J: TRBJ2-2; V: TRBV29-1; D: -; size: -; DNA: TGCAGCGTTGGGGGGAGCGCGAACACCGGGGAGCTGTTTTTT; CDR3: CSVGGSANTGELFF
J: TRBJ1-2; V: TRBV6-1; D: -; size: -; DNA: TGTGCCAGCAGTGTAGACCTCGGGGCGTATGGCTACACCTTC; CDR3: CASSVDLGAYGYTF
J: TRBJ1-4; V: TRBV28; D: -; size: -; DNA: TGTGCCAGCAATGGGGGCGTAAATGAAAAACTGTTTTTT; CDR3: CASNGGVNEKLFF
J: TRBJ2-2; V: TRBV7-6; D: -; size: -; DNA: TGTGCCAGCAGCGCCCCGGACAGGGAGCTGTTTTTT; CDR3: CASSAPDRELFF
J: TRBJ2-3; V: TRBV18; D: TRBD2; size: once; DNA: TGTGCCAGCTCACCATCGACTAGCCTGGCCACAGATACGCAGTATTTT; CDR3: CASSPSTSLATDTQYF
J: TRBJ2-6; V: TRBV11-2; D: -; size: -; DNA: TGTGCCAGCAGCTTAGAGGGCTCTGGGGCCAACGTCCTGACTTTC; CDR3: CASSLEGSGANVLTF
J: TRBJ2-5; V: TRBV4-1; D: TRBD1; size: many; DNA: TGCGCCAGCAGCCAACGGACAGGCGGCGAGACCCAGTACTTC; CDR3: CASSQRTGGETQYF
J: TRBJ2-5; V: TRBV19; D: -; size: -; DNA: TGTGCCAGTAGTATGGCGCGGGGAGAGACCCAGTACTTC; CDR3: CASSMARGETQYF
J: TRBJ2-3; V: TRBV6-1; D: -; size: -; DNA: TGTGCCACTCGGACCAATACGCAGTATTTT; CDR3: CATRTNTQYF
J: TRBJ1-4; V: TRBV5-8; D: -; size: -; DNA: TGTGCCAGCAGCTTGGTGTACGGTGCAACTAATGAAAAACTGTTTTTT; CDR3: CASSLVYGATNEKLFF
J: TRBJ1-5; V: TRBV7-8; D: -; size: -; DNA: TGTGCCAGCAGCTCAAGGGGCAATCAGCCCCAGCATTTT; CDR3: CASSSRGNQPQHF
J: TRBJ2-7; V: TRBV4-1; D: -; size: -; DNA: TGCGCCAGCAGCCAAGTAACTAGTTCCCACGAGCAGTACTTC; CDR3: CASSQVTSSHEQYF
J: TRBJ1-1; V: TRBV30; D: -; size: -; DNA: TGTGCCTGGAGTAGAGGAGGGCGAACTGAAGCTTTCTTT; CDR3: CAWSRGGRTEAFF
J: TRBJ1-1; V: TRBV7-2; D: -; size: -; DNA: TGTGCCAGCAGCTTATGGGGGACTGAAGCTTTCTTT; CDR3: CASSLWGTEAFF
J: TRBJ2-7; V: TRBV7-3; D: TRBD2; size: -; DNA: TGTGCCAGCAGCGCCGCGGGGGGAGAGCAGTACTTC; CDR3: CASSAAGGEQYF
J: TRBJ1-5; V: TRBV30; D: -; size: -; DNA: TGTGCCTGGAATCAGGGGAGAGGAAATCAGCCCCAGCATTTT; CDR3: CAWNQGRGNQPQHF
J: TRBJ1-4; V: TRBV6-1; D: TRBD1; size: few; DNA: TGTGCCAGCAGTGAAGCGACAGGGACAGGGAATGAAAAACTGTTTTTT; CDR3: CASSEATGTGNEKLFF
J: TRBJ2-5; V: TRBV9; D: TRBD2; size: once; DNA: TGTGCCAGCAGCGAGAGGGGGGGGACTAGGTCTCAGGAGACCCAGTACTTC; CDR3: CASSERGGTRSQETQYF